This note documents a single T cell receptor beta chain sequence. Antigen specificity is unknown. The sample is drawn from a study of OX40 agonist ivuxolimab in advanced cancers. Across the study: Participants, roughly 81% male, averaged roughly 59 years of age, ranging from roughly 23 to 90. General observations from the study: Among the lowest levels of clonal expansion were found in partial responders at 0.1-3.0 mg/kg.

Libraries were prepared by immunoSEQ multiplex PCR; TCRdb keeps only in-frame clonotypes and omits some of them. The sample carries tens of thousands of clones, 92% recorded once. V was clipped by 4 bases and J by 3 bases, with 22 bases between them. Germline-derived CDR1 and CDR2 are SGDLS and YYNGEE. The CDR3 runs to 17 residues. The chain carries TRBV9 and TRBJ1-2, with D possibly being TRBD1 (6 bases). The input for sequencing was CD4+ or CD8+ T cells sorted from blood, taken in a trial of the OX40 agonist ivuxolimab. The receptor comes from an adult with an advanced solid tumor such as melanoma, head and neck, liver or kidney cancer. The CDR3, as DNA: TGTGCCAGCAGCAACCCCAGGGGCCTAGCGTCTTACTATGGCTACACCTTC. It encodes CASSNPRGLASYYGYTF. The whole variable domain, remainder taken from reference TRBV9 and TRBJ1-2, is DSGVTQTPKHLITATGQRVTLRCSPRSGDLSVYWYQQSLDQGLQFLIQYYNGEERAKGNILERFSAQQFPDLHSELNLSSLELGDSALYFCASSNPRGLASYYGYTFGSGTRLTVV.